A single sample gave rise to the 4 T cell receptor beta chains below, sequenced in a study of blood T cell repertoires in COVID-19. Sequencing used immunoSEQ multiplex PCR; TCRdb keeps in-frame clones, though not all of them. The sample yields some 250,000 clones, about 89% seen once. Sequencing was carried out using PBMCs or T cells enriched from blood (not recorded which). These TCRs come from a man in his forties who had recovered from COVID-19.

V gene TRBV29-1 combines with J gene TRBJ1-1, with 7 nucleotides matching TRBD1. With 6 bases clipped from V and 2 bases from J, the junction kept 6 bases outside the gene matches. Looked up from germline, CDR1 is SQVTM and CDR2 is ANQGSEA. This CDR3 has 13 amino acids. The CDR3 DNA is TGCAGCGTGGCTTACAGGGGAAACACTGAAGCTTTCTTT. Its translation: CSVAYRGNTEAFF.

The chain uses TRBV28 and TRBJ1-5; D is perhaps TRBD1 (5 bases). Germline lookup yields CDR1 MDHEN and CDR2 SYDVKM. CDR3 length: 14 residues. Trimming pared 2 bases from V and 5 bases from J, leaving 10 bases between. The CDR3 bases are TGTGCCAGCAGTTTACCGCGGGGGTATCAGCCCCAGCATTTT. Translated, it gives CASSLPRGYQPQHF.

This clone was found a few times. The chain combines TRBV12-3 or TRBV12-4 with TRBJ1-2, with 9 bases aligning to TRBD1. This CDR3 has 13 amino acids. Trimming cost V 2 bases and J 8 bases; bases outside gene matches: 3. The CDR3 coding sequence is TGTGCCAGCAGTTTATGGGACAGGGAAGGCTACACCTTC. Protein sequence: CASSLWDREGYTF.

In its sample, this clone was seen a few times. V gene TRBV5-5 combines with J gene TRBJ1-2; D uncertain. Germline V gene lookup returns CDR1 SGHKS and CDR2 YYEKEE (reference sequence). V lost 0 bases and J lost 7, with 16 bases in between. This CDR3 region has 15 residues. The CDR3 spells CASSLEGRVSGGYTF. CDR3 in DNA: TGTGCCAGCAGCTTGGAAGGGAGGGTCTCAGGTGGCTACACCTTC.